Listed here are 10 T cell receptor beta chains from one sample, sequenced in a study of CD8 T cells in Susac syndrome. Reverse transcription of about 0.5 to 1 ug RNA was performed with random hexamers. Each CDR3 protein is one row after TCRdb ran MiXCR on the immunoSEQ multiplex PCR reads. In the table there are 100,000 or so distinct CDR3 sequences, 85% to 95% of which are singletons. The sequencing sample was made of CD8+ T cells from PBMCs. These receptors all come from a human donor in good health.

This chain links TRBV4-3 with TRBJ1-3, with 9 bases aligning to TRBD1. CDR1 and CDR2 (germline): LGHNA, YSLEER. This CDR3 is built from 19 residues. Losses at the gene ends were 0 bases for V and 8 bases for J; bases not matched to a gene: 17. CDR3 region: CASSQDPLQPGQGIHTIYF. The CDR3 region has the DNA TGCGCCAGCAGCCAAGATCCCCTGCAGCCGGGACAGGGCATTCACACCATATATTTT.

This clonotype is a singleton in its sample. The V call is TRBV4-2, the J call TRBJ2-2; D may match TRBD1 or TRBD2 (6 bases each). Trimming took 0 bases from V and 6 from J, leaving 11 bases between them. CDR1 is LGHNA and CDR2 is YNFKEQ in the germline V gene. This CDR3 region has 15 residues. CDR3 sequence reads: CASSQEGGTAGELFF. In nucleotides, the CDR3 is TGTGCCAGCAGCCAAGAGGGGGGCACGGCCGGGGAGCTGTTTTTT.

The chain is built from TRBV10-3 and TRBJ2-5; 8 bases line up with TRBD2. Germline lookup yields CDR1 ENHRY and CDR2 SYGVKD. The length of the CDR3 is 15 residues. The ends lost 3 bases at V and 5 bases at J; junction bases unmatched: 8. CDR3 protein: CAISDAGGGLETQYF. The CDR3 DNA reads as TGTGCCATCAGTGATGCGGGGGGTGGTTTGGAGACCCAGTACTTC.

J is TRBJ2-7 and V is TRBV11-1; D not resolved. With 1 base removed from V and 5 bases from J, the gap between germline ends came to 9 bases. CDR1 is SGHAT and CDR2 is FQDESV in the germline V gene (reference sequence). The CDR3 has 13 amino acids. Written as DNA, the CDR3 is TGTGCCAGCAGCTTAGGGTCGATGCACGAGCAGTACTTC. This codes for CASSLGSMHEQYF.

The CDR3 region has the DNA TGTGCCAGCAGTGAAGTCATTAGGGGACAGGGGGCCAATCAGCCCCAGCATTTT. Protein product: CASSEVIRGQGANQPQHF. The chain couples TRBV6-1 to TRBJ1-5, with TRBD1 matching 12 bases. The CDR3 contains 18 residues. V was pared by 1 base and J by 3 bases, with 7 bases of the junction left unmatched. CDR1 is MNHNS, CDR2 SASEGT, per germline.

This clonotype has just one count. This chain uses TRBV5-1 with TRBJ2-2; tentatively, D is TRBD1 (6 bases). V was shortened by 0 bases and J by 2 bases, with 11 bases between the two germline ends. CDR1 SGHRS and CDR2 YFSETQ come from the germline V gene. This CDR3 is built from 16 residues. CDR3 sequence (DNA): TGCGCCAGCAGCTTGGCGAGGGACACAAACACCGGGGAGCTGTTTTTT. It encodes CASSLARDTNTGELFF. Full variable domain (rest looked up from reference TRBV5-1 and TRBJ2-2): KAGVTQTPRYLIKTRGQQVTLSCSPISGHRSVSWYQQTPGQGLQFLFEYFSETQRNKGNFPGRFSGRQFSNSRSEMNVSTLELGDSALYLCASSLARDTNTGELFFGEGSRLTVL.

V is TRBV21-1 and J is TRBJ2-4. TRBV21-1 corresponds to a pseudogene. The CDR3 has 14 amino acids. The CDR3, as DNA: TGTGCCAGCGCCGAGGGCTTAGCCAAAAACATTCAGTACTTC. Its translation: CASAEGLAKNIQYF.

CDR3 DNA sequence: TGTGCCAGCAGCCAAGGGAACAGGGCCTATGGCTACACCTTC. Protein product: CASSQGNRAYGYTF. The chain carries TRBV14 and TRBJ1-2; the D gene is possibly TRBD1 (6 bases). Germline V gene sequence: CDR1 SGHDN, CDR2 FVKESK. The CDR3 is 14 amino acids. V was pared by 1 base and J by 4 bases, with 10 bases between.

The rearrangement joins TRBV25-1 to TRBJ1-2; a weak D match, TRBD1 (6 bases). The CDR3 sequence is 18 residues long. Trimming cost V 2 bases and J 3 bases, with 22 bases left between them. Germline CDR1 and CDR2: MGHDK and SYGVNS. The CDR3 spells CASSELAVDRRSYYGYTF. The CDR3 DNA is TGTGCCAGCAGTGAACTAGCTGTTGACAGGCGTTCCTACTATGGCTACACCTTC.

The chain employs TRBV20-1 and TRBJ1-1; D is perhaps TRBD1 (5 bases). V lost 6 bases and J lost 8, with 16 bases in between. In germline, CDR1 is DFQATT, CDR2 SNEGSKA (reference sequence). There are 12 residues in the CDR3. The CDR3 here is CSATRGLSEAFF. CDR3 in DNA: TGCAGTGCGACGAGGGGCCTCTCGGAAGCTTTCTTT.